This T cell receptor beta chain derives from a study of cytotoxic CD8 clonotypes in ibrutinib-treated CLL. Overall study: Sample averages reached 250,000 or so productive templates and some 86,000 productive rearrangements. Whole-study results and caveats: Age-matched healthy donor levels were exceeded by baseline clonality, which tracked circulating CD8+ T-cell counts.

Of note for this clone: Antigen specificity is unknown.

This CDR3 has 14 residues. V was cut by 3 bases and J by 6 bases, with 11 bases left in between. Germline lookup yields CDR1 MNHEY and CDR2 SVGAGI. A 1 in 200,000 to 1 in 1 million T cell depth was the sequencing target. Only in-frame clones appear in the TCRdb table, and some are missing; sequencing was by immunoSEQ multiplex PCR. The sample shows 200,000 to 250,000 clones, more than 75% of them seen only once. The J gene is TRBJ2-2, the V gene TRBV6-5; no firm D call. Specimen: PBMCs, collected after 12 months of ibrutinib treatment. The source is a human donor with chronic lymphocytic leukemia. CDR3 loop: CASSYAGSPGELFF. The CDR3 DNA sequence: TGTGCCAGCAGTTATGCAGGAAGCCCCGGGGAGCTGTTTTTT.